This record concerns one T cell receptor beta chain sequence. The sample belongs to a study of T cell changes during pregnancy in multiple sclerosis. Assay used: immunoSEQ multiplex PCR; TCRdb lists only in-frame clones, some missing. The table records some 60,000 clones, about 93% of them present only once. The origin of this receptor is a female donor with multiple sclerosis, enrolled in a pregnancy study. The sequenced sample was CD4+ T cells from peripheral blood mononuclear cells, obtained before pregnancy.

As DNA, the CDR3 is TGTGCCAGCAGCTTAGTGGTCGGAGCGGGAAGAACCGGGGAGCTGTTTTTT. Translating it yields CASSLVVGAGRTGELFF. The J gene is TRBJ2-2, the V gene TRBV7-2; TRBD2 matches at 7 bases. The trim removed 1 base at V and 5 bases at J, leaving 10 bases unmatched. The CDR3 extends over 17 amino acids. Germline V lookup: CDR1 SGHTA, CDR2 FQGNSA.